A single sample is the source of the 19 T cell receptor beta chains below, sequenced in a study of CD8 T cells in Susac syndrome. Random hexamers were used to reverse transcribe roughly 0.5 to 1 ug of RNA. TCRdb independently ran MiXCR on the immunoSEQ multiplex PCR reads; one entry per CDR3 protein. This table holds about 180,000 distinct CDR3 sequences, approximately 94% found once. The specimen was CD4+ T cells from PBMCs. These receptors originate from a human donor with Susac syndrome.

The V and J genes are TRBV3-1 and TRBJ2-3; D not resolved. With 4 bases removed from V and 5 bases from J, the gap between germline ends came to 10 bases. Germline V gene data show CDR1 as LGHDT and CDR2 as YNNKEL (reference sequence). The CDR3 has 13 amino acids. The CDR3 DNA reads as TGTGCCAGCAGCCCGAGCAAAGGAGATACGCAGTATTTT. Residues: CASSPSKGDTQYF.

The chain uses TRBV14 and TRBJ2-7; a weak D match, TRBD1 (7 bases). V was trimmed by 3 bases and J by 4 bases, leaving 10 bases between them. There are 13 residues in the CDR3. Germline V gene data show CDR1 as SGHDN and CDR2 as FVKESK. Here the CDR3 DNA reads TGTGCCAGCAGCCACTCAGGGGGGTACGAGCAGTACTTC. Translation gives CASSHSGGYEQYF.

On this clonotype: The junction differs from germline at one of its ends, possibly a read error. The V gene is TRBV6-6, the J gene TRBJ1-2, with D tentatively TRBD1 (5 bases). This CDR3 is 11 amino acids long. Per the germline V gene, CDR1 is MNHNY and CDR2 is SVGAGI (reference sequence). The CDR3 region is CASSAPGPTAF. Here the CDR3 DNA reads TGTGCCAGCAGTGCGCCGGGACCGACGGCCTTC.

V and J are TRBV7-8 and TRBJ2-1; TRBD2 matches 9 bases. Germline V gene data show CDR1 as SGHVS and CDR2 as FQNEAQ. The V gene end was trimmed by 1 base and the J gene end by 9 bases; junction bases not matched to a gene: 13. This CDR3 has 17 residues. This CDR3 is CASSLGGGGVKFFEQFF. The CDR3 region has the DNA TGTGCCAGCAGCTTAGGCGGGGGGGGTGTTAAATTTTTTGAGCAGTTCTTC.

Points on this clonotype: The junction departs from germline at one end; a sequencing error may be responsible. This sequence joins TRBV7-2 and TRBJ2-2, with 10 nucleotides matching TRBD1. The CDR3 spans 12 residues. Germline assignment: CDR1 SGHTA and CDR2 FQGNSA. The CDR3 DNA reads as TGTGCCAGCAGCCCTCGGGACAGGGGTGGAATTTTT. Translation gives CASSPRDRGGIF.

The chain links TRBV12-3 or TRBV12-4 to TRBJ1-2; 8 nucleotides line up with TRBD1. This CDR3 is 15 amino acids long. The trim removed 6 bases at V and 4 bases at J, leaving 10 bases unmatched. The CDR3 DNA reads TGTGCCAGCAGGGCGGATAGGACAGGGCCCTATGGCTACACCTTC. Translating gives CASRADRTGPYGYTF.

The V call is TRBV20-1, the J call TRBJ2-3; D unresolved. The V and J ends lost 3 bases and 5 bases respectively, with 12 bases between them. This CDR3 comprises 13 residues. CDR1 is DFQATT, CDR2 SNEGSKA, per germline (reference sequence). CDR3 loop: CSASGSGEDTQYF. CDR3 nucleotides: TGCAGTGCTAGCGGGTCGGGTGAAGATACGCAGTATTTT.

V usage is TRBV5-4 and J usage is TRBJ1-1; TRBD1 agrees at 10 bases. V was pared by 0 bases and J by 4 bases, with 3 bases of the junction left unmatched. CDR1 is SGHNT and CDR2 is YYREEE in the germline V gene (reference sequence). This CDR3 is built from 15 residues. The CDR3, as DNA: TGTGCCAGCAGCTTGGCTCGGACAGGGGGCACTGAAGCTTTCTTT. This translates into CASSLARTGGTEAFF.

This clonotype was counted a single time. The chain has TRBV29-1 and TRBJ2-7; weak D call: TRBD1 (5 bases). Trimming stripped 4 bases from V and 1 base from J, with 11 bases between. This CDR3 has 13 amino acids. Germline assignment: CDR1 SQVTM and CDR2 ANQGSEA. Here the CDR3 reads CSVVQGPSYEQYF. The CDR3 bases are TGCAGCGTTGTCCAGGGCCCTTCCTACGAGCAGTACTTC.

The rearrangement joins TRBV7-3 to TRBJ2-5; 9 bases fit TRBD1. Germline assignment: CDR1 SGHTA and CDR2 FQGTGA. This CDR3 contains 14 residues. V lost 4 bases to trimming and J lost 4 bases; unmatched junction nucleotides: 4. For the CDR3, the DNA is TGTGCCAGCAGCTCGACAGGGGGGACAGAGACCCAGTACTTC. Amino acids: CASSSTGGTETQYF.

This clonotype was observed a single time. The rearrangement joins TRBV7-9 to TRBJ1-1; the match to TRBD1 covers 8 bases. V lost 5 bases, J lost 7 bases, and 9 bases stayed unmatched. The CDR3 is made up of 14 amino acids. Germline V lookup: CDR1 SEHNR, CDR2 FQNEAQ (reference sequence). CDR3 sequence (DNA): TGTGCCAGCAGCGTAGGACAGGGATCCTTTGAAGCTTTCTTT. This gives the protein CASSVGQGSFEAFF.

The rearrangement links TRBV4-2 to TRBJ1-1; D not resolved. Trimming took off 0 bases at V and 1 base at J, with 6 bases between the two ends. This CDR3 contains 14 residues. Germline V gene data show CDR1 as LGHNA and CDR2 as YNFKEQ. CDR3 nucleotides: TGTGCCAGCAGCCAAGATTCAGGGAACACTGAAGCTTTCTTT. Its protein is CASSQDSGNTEAFF.

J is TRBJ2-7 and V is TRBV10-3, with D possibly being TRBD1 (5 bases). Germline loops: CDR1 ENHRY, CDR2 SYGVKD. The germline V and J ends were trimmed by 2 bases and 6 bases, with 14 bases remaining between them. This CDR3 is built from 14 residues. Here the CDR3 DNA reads TGTGCCATCAGTGAGACTGGGGCAGTGGTCGAGCAGTACTTC. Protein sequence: CAISETGAVVEQYF.

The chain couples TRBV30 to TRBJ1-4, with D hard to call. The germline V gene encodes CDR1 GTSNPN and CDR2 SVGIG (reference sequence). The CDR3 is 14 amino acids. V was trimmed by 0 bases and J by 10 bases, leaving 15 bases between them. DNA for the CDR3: TGTGCCTGGAGTGTCGGTTCTTTCGAGGGAAAACTGTTTTTT. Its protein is CAWSVGSFEGKLFF.

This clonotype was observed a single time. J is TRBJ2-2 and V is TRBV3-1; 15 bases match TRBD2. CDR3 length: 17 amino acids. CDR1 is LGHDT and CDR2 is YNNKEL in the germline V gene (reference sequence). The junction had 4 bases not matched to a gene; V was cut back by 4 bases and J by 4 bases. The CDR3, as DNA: TGTGCCAGCAGCCGGACTAGCGGGGGGGCCGGCACCGGGGAGCTGTTTTTT. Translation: CASSRTSGGAGTGELFF.

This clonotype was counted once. The chain's CDR3 is CASRRGSGGLYQETQYF. The CDR3 DNA is TGCGCCAGCAGGAGGGGTAGCGGGGGACTGTACCAAGAGACCCAGTACTTC. The chain recombines TRBV5-1 with TRBJ2-5; 9 bases fit TRBD2. Germline CDR1 is SGHRS and CDR2 is YFSETQ. Trimming removed 5 bases from V and 0 bases from J; junction bases left unmatched: 11. The CDR3 loop spans 17 amino acids.

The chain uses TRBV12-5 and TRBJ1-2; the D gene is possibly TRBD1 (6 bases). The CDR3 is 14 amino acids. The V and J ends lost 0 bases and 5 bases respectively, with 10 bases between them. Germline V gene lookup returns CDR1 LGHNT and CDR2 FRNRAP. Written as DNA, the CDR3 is TGTGCTAGTGGTTTGGTACCCCAGGGGTATGGCTACACCTTC. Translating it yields CASGLVPQGYGYTF. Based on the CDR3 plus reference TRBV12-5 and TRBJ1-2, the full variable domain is DARVTQTPRHKVTEMGQEVTMRCQPILGHNTVFWYRQTMMQGLELLAYFRNRAPLDDSGMPKDRFSAEMPDATLATLKIQPSEPRDSAVYFCASGLVPQGYGYTFGSGTRLTVV.

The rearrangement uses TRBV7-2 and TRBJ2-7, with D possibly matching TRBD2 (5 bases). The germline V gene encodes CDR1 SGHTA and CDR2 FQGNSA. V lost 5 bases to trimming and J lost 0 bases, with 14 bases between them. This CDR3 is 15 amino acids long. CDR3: CASSLIPGSSYEQYF. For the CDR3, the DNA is TGTGCCAGCAGCCTCATCCCGGGATCCTCCTACGAGCAGTACTTC.

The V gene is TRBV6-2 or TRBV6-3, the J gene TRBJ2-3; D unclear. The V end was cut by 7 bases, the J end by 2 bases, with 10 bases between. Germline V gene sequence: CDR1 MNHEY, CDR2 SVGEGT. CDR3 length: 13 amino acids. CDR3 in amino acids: CASTRKNTDTQYF. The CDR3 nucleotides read TGTGCCAGCACCCGAAAGAACACAGATACGCAGTATTTT.